This TCR beta chain was observed in a study of T cells after yellow fever vaccination. Overall study results and limits: A large majority of primary-vaccination clones showed up again after the booster (about 96% CD4, approximately 90% CD8).

TCRdb processed the 5' RACE reads anew with MiXCR; each CDR3 protein has one entry. The table lists 250,000 to 350,000 distinct CDR3 sequences, roughly 6.8% of them singletons. CDR1 is LGHDT, CDR2 YNNKEL, per germline (reference sequence). This CDR3 contains 15 residues. The V and J ends lost 1 base and 1 base, in that order; junction bases with no gene match: 2. Concerning this clonotype: Its antigen is undetermined.

The chain is built from TRBV3-1 and TRBJ2-5, with TRBD2 matching 8 bases. The sequence came from a man in his late teens or twenties who received the YFV17D yellow fever vaccine. Material: PBMCs, obtained approximately 40 days after the first yellow fever vaccination. The chain's CDR3 is CASSQVSGTQETQYF. The CDR3 region has the DNA TGTGCCAGCAGCCAAGTTAGCGGGACCCAAGAGACCCAGTACTTC.